Sequencing of this T cell receptor beta chain was carried out in a study of cytomegalovirus exposure and HLA in healthy donors. Germline V gives CDR1 SQVTM, CDR2 ANQGSEA. This CDR3 spans 11 amino acids. The V gene end was trimmed by 5 bases and the J gene end by 10 bases; junction bases not matched to a gene: 7. For this clone: Its antigen remains unknown.

The PCR contained 60 Vbeta and 13 Jbeta primers. Original data processing: In a later analysis, about 12 million of about 80 million unique beta chains occurred in at least two donors. Generated by immunoSEQ multiplex PCR, the TCRdb table keeps only in-frame clones and is missing some. That table gives V, J and clone size, and the DNA gave D and trimming. The sample includes 100,000 to 150,000 clones, about 10% of them seen just once. Overall study results and limits: Only CMV serostatus was available as immune exposure information. Later work found most CMV-associated TCR beta chains apparently HLA-restricted.

This TCR came from a woman between 18 and 29 years old in good health and CMV-seropositive. V usage is TRBV29-1 and J usage is TRBJ2-5; 7 bases match TRBD1. The specimen was PBMCs. CDR3 sequence reads: CSVTSQGDQYF. In DNA form, the CDR3 reads TGCAGCGTTACCTCCCAGGGGGACCAGTACTTC.